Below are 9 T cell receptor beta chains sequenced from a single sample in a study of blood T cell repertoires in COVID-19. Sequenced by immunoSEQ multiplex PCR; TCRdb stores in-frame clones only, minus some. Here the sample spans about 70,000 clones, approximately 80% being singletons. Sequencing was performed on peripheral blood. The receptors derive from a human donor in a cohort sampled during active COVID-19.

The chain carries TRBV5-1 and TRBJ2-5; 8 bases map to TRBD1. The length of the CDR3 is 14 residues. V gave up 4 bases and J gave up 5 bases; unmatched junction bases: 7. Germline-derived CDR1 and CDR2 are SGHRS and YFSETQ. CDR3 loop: CASSQDRVRETQYF. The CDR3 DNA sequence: TGCGCCAGCAGCCAGGACAGGGTGAGGGAGACCCAGTACTTC.

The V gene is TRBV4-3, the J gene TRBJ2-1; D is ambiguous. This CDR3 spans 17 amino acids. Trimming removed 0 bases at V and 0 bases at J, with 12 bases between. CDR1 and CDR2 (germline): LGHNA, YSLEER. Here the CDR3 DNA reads TGCGCCAGCAGCCAAGAGACGACGGGTGGCTCCTACAATGAGCAGTTCTTC. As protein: CASSQETTGGSYNEQFF.

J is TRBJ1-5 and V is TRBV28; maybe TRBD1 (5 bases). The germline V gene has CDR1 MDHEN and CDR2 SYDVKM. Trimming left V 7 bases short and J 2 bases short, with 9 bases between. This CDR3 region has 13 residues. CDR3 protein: CASKRGGNQPQHF. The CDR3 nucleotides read TGTGCCAGCAAAAGGGGTGGCAATCAGCCCCAGCATTTT.

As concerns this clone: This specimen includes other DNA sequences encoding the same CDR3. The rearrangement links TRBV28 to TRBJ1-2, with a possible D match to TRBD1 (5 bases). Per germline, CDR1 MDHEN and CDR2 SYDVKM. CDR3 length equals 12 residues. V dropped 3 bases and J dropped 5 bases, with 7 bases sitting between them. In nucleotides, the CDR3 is TGTGCCAGCAGTTTGGGGCAGTATGGCTACACCTTC. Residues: CASSLGQYGYTF.

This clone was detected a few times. CDR3 sequence: CASSYIRTGGSYGYTF. CDR3 sequence (DNA): TGTGCCAGCAGTTACATACGGACAGGGGGCTCATATGGCTACACCTTC. The rearrangement uses TRBV6-5 and TRBJ1-2; 11 nucleotides line up with TRBD1. The CDR3 runs to 16 residues. The J segment lost 5 bases and the V segment lost 2 bases, leaving 7 bases of the junction unmatched. In germline, CDR1 is MNHEY, CDR2 SVGAGI.

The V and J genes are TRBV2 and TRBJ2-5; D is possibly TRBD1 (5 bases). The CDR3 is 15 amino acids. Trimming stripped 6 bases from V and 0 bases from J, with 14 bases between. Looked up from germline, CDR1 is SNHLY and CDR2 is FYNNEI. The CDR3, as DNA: TGTGCCAGCAGGAGTGGCAGACAGTACCAAGAGACCCAGTACTTC. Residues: CASRSGRQYQETQYF.

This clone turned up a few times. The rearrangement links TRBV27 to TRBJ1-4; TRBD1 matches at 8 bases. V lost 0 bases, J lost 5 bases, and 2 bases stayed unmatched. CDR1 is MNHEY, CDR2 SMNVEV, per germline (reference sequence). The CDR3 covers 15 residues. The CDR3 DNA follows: TGTGCCAGCAGTTTATCGGGACAGGCGAATGAAAAACTGTTTTTT. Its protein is CASSLSGQANEKLFF.

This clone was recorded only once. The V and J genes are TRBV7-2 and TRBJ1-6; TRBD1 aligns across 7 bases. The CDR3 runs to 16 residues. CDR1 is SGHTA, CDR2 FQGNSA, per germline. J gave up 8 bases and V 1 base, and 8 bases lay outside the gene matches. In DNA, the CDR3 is TGTGCCAGCAGCTTAGAAACAGGGGTTTCCTATTCACCCCTCCACTTT. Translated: CASSLETGVSYSPLHF.

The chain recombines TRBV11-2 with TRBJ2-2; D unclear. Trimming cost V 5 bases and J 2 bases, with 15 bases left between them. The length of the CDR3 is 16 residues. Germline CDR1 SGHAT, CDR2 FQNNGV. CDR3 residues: CASSTVNLLNTGELFF. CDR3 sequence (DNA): TGTGCCAGCAGCACAGTTAACCTTCTAAACACCGGGGAGCTGTTTTTT.